The 10 T cell receptor beta chains presented below share a single source sample, sequenced in a study of shared clonotypes between healthy human individuals. Here immunoSEQ multiplex PCR was the method, and the copy in TCRdb shows in-frame clones only, minus some. Among over 95,000 clones listed, under 70% were seen once. Source material: memory CD8+ T cells sorted from blood. Subset described: CD45RO+ cells pooled with CCR7-negative TemRA cells. These receptors came from a woman in her thirties in good health.

The V and J genes are TRBV19 and TRBJ1-1; the D is unclear. CDR3 size: 14 residues. Germline assignment: CDR1 LNHDA and CDR2 SQIVND (reference sequence). V was pared by 2 bases and J by 5 bases, with 12 bases between. This CDR3 reads CASSISSYSTEAFF. Here the CDR3 DNA reads TGTGCCAGTAGTATAAGCAGCTACTCGACTGAAGCTTTCTTT.

In its sample, this clone was seen many times. The V and J genes are TRBV28 and TRBJ1-5; a weak D match, TRBD1 (5 bases). This CDR3 contains 15 residues. Deletions cut 6 bases from V and 6 bases from J, with 18 bases between. Germline V lookup: CDR1 MDHEN, CDR2 SYDVKM. The CDR3 reads CASRGGDSQVQPQHF. CDR3 in DNA: TGTGCCAGCAGGGGAGGGGATTCTCAAGTTCAGCCCCAGCATTTT.

CDR3 sequence reads: CAWSVKGGSNQPQHF. In DNA form, the CDR3 reads TGTGCCTGGAGTGTAAAAGGCGGCAGCAATCAGCCCCAGCATTTT. The gene calls are TRBV30 and TRBJ1-5; D is ambiguous. Trimming pared 0 bases from V and 1 base from J, leaving 10 bases between. The CDR3 covers 15 residues. Germline V gives CDR1 GTSNPN, CDR2 SVGIG (reference sequence).

The CDR3 DNA is TGCGCCAGCAGCTTCTCCGGGACAGGGGGCGAAAGGGTCAATGAGCAGTTCTTC. Translation gives CASSFSGTGGERVNEQFF. This chain connects TRBV5-1 to TRBJ2-1; 12 nucleotides agree with TRBD1. CDR3 length equals 18 residues. V trimming: 2 bases; J trimming: 6 bases; junction bases outside the gene matches: 12. Germline V gives CDR1 SGHRS, CDR2 YFSETQ.

This chain joins TRBV29-1 and TRBJ1-1; possibly TRBD1 for D (5 bases). The CDR3 covers 13 residues. The V end lost 6 bases, the J end lost 3 bases, and 14 bases lay between the germline ends. The germline gives CDR1 SQVTM, CDR2 ANQGSEA. CDR3 residues: CSVNGQGYTEAFF. CDR3 sequence (DNA): TGCAGCGTCAATGGGCAGGGTTACACTGAAGCTTTCTTT.

Only a few counts were recorded for this clone. V usage is TRBV15 and J usage is TRBJ1-2; TRBD1 aligns across 7 bases. The germline V gene has CDR1 LNHNV and CDR2 YYDKDF (reference sequence). This CDR3 is built from 15 residues. Trimming at V came to 5 bases and at J to 4 bases, leaving 10 bases not matched to a gene. CDR3 DNA sequence: TGTGCCACCAGCCCTGGGCAGGGGGTTGCCTATGGCTACACCTTC. It yields the protein CATSPGQGVAYGYTF.

The J gene is TRBJ2-1, the V gene TRBV2; 7 nucleotides agree with TRBD1. This CDR3 is built from 16 residues. Germline V gene data show CDR1 as SNHLY and CDR2 as FYNNEI. V gave up 5 bases and J gave up 0 bases; unmatched junction bases: 7. The CDR3 loop reads CASSMTGMSSYNEQFF. The DNA for the CDR3 is TGTGCCAGCAGTATGACAGGGATGAGCTCCTACAATGAGCAGTTCTTC.

The genes are TRBV4-2 and TRBJ2-7; D may be TRBD2 (6 bases). CDR1 is LGHNA and CDR2 is YNFKEQ in the germline V gene. CDR3 length: 15 amino acids. The V and J ends lost 5 bases and 5 bases respectively, with 19 bases between them. The CDR3 nucleotides read TGTGCCAGCAGCTTGTTTCTTTTGGAGGGCGACGAGCAGTACTTC. Translated, it gives CASSLFLLEGDEQYF.

The chain uses TRBV19 and TRBJ1-1; D perhaps matches TRBD1 (5 bases). In germline, CDR1 is LNHDA, CDR2 SQIVND (reference sequence). The V and J ends lost 5 bases and 3 bases respectively, with 16 bases between them. CDR3 size: 15 residues. The chain's CDR3 is CASSRKGRSYTEAFF. CDR3 nucleotides: TGTGCCAGTAGTCGTAAGGGGAGGTCTTACACTGAAGCTTTCTTT.

This chain uses TRBV7-9 with TRBJ2-5; the D is unclear. Germline CDR1 and CDR2: SEHNR and FQNEAQ (reference sequence). The V end was cut by 8 bases, the J end by 2 bases, with 15 bases between. The CDR3 loop spans 14 amino acids. The chain's CDR3 is CASQRVLEQETQYF. As DNA, the CDR3 is TGTGCCAGCCAACGAGTTCTTGAGCAAGAGACCCAGTACTTC.